This T cell receptor (beta chain) was retrieved from a study of lymphopenia after photon versus proton radiotherapy. Data came from immunoSEQ multiplex PCR; TCRdb stores just in-frame clones and leaves some out. Among 67,000 or so clones listed, about 89% were seen once. General study points: After the lymphocyte nadir, photon-treated repertoires showed oligoclonal expansion, especially of CD8+ Temra cells.

V lost 0 bases, J lost 7 bases, and 8 bases stayed unmatched. Germline V lookup: CDR1 SGHRS, CDR2 YFSETQ. The CDR3 has 16 amino acids. In the case of this clone: What it recognizes is unknown.

The TCR was taken from a man older than 75 with esophageal cancer. The chain recombines TRBV5-1 with TRBJ2-7; the match to TRBD1 covers 12 bases. The sample consisted of peripheral blood, taken from a patient treated with proton-based radiotherapy. CDR3 nucleotide sequence: TGCGCCAGCAGCTTGGCCGGGACAGGGGGCCTAGGGGAGCAGTACTTC. This codes for CASSLAGTGGLGEQYF.